This TCR beta chain was profiled in a study of T cell changes during pregnancy in multiple sclerosis. Here immunoSEQ multiplex PCR was the method, and the copy in TCRdb shows in-frame clones only, minus some. Seen here are approximately 80,000 clones, 94% observed once, and the top ten hold over 2%. Trimming pared 1 base from V and 4 bases from J, leaving 13 bases between. Germline lookup yields CDR1 LNHNV and CDR2 YYDKDF (reference sequence). The CDR3 consists of 15 residues. The chain has TRBV15 and TRBJ1-2; no reliable D call. Material: peripheral blood, obtained in the third trimester of pregnancy. The origin of this receptor is a female donor with multiple sclerosis, enrolled in a pregnancy study. The CDR3 bases are TGTGCCACCAGCAGAGGAACGACTGATCCCTATGGCTACACCTTC. Its translation is CATSRGTTDPYGYTF.